The clone carrying this TCR beta chain was counted a few times. This record comes from a study of T cells in Graves' hyperthyroidism and ophthalmopathy. V lost 2 bases, J lost 6 bases, and 14 bases lay in between. This CDR3 is 15 amino acids long. CDR1 and CDR2 from the germline V gene are SGDLS and YYNGEE. RNA transcripts yielded amplified TCR beta CDR3 regions. The HTBI primer set served for first-round RT-PCR of the TCR CDR3. TCRdb passed the multiplex PCR reads through MiXCR, listing each CDR3 protein once. This sample has 600,000 or so distinct CDR3 sequences, with 13% to 15% found just once. The chain carries TRBV9 and TRBJ2-2; a possible D gene is TRBD1 (6 bases). The sequenced sample consisted of blood. The source of this sequence is a woman aged 50 to 65 with Graves' ophthalmopathy. In DNA, the CDR3 is TGTGCCAGCAGCGTTACAGGGTCTGCGGCCGGGGAGCTGTTTTTT. Protein: CASSVTGSAAGELFF.